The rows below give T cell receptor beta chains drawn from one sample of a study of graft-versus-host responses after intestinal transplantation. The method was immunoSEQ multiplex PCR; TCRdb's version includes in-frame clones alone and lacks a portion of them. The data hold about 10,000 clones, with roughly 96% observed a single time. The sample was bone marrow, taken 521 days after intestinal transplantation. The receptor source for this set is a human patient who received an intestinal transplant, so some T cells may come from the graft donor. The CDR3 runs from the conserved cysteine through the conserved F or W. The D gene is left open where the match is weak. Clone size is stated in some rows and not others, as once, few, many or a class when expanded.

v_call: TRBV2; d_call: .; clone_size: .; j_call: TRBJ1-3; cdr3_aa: CASKDSHSGNTIYF; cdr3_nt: TGTGCCAGCAAAGATAGCCACTCTGGAAACACCATATATTTT
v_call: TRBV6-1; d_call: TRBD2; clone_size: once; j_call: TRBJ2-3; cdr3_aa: CASTSGRSADTQYF; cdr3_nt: TGTGCCAGCACTAGCGGGAGGAGTGCAGATACGCAGTATTTT
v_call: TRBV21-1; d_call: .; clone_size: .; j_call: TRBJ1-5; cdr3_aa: CASSGIPGTGDEEGNQPQHF; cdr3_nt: TGTGCCAGCAGCGGTATTCCCGGGACAGGGGACGAAGAGGGCAATCAGCCCCAGCATTTT
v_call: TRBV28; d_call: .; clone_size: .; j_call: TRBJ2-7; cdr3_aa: CASSLPEGARISEQYF; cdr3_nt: TGTGCCAGCAGTTTACCGGAGGGGGCCCGCATCTCCGAGCAGTACTTC
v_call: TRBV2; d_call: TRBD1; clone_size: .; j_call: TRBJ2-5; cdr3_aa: CASSGGGGETQYF; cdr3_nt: TGTGCCAGCAGTGGAGGGGGCGGGGAGACCCAGTACTTC
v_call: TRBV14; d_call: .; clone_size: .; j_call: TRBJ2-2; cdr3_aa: CASSQSGYTGELFF; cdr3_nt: TGTGCCAGCAGCCAGTCAGGGTACACCGGGGAGCTGTTTTTT
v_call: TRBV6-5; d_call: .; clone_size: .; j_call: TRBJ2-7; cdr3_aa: CASSSHGSYEQYF; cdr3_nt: TGTGCCAGCAGTTCACATGGTTCTTACGAGCAGTACTTC
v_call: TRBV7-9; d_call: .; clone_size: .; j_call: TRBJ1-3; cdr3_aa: CASSPLKGGNTIYF; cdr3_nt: TGTGCCAGCAGCCCGTTAAAAGGAGGAAACACCATATATTTT
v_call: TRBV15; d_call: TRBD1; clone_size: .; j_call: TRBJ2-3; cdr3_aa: CATSRSPGSGTGGSDTDTQYF; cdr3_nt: TGTGCCACCAGCAGATCGCCGGGTTCCGGGACAGGGGGCAGTGACACAGATACGCAGTATTTT
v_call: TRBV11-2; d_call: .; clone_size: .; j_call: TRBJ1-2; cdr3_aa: CASSLGPWNYGYTF; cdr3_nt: TGTGCCAGCAGCTTAGGACCCTGGAACTATGGCTACACCTTC
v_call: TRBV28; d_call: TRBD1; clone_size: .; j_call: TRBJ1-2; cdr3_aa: CASSPQTGGDYGYTF; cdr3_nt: TGTGCCAGCAGTCCACAGACAGGGGGCGACTATGGCTACACCTTC
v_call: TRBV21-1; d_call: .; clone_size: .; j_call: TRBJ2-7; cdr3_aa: CASYEQYF; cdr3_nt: TGTGCCAGCTACGAGCAGTACTTC
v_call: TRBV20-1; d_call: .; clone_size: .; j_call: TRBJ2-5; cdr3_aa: CSARVQETQYF; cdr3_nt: TGCAGTGCTAGAGTTCAAGAGACCCAGTACTTC
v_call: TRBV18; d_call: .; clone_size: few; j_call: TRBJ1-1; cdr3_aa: CASSPFGQNTEAFF; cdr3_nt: TGTGCCAGCTCACCATTCGGACAGAACACTGAAGCTTTCTTT
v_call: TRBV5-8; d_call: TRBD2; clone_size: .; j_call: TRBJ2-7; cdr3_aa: CASSYRGLARPTYEQYF; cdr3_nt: TGTGCCAGCAGCTACCGCGGACTAGCACGACCTACCTACGAGCAGTACTTC
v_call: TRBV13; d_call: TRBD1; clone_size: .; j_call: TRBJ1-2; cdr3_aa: CASREVSLGTGESYTF; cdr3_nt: TGTGCCAGCAGAGAAGTGTCCCTCGGGACAGGGGAGAGCTACACCTTC
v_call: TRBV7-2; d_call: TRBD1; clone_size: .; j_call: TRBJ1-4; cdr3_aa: CASSLVDRGREKLFF; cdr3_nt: TGTGCCAGCAGCTTAGTCGACAGGGGGCGCGAAAAACTGTTTTTT
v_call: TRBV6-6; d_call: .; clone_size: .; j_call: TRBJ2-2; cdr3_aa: CASSYPSNTGELFF; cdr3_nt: TGTGCCAGCAGTTACCCTTCGAACACCGGGGAGCTGTTTTTT
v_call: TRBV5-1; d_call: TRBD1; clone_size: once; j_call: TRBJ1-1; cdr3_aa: CASSPGTGTTEAFF; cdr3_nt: TGCGCCAGCAGCCCGGGGACAGGGACGACTGAAGCTTTCTTT
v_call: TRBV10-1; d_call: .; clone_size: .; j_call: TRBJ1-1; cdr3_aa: CASSESLNTEAFF; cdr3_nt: TGCGCCAGCAGTGAGAGTCTGAACACTGAAGCTTTCTTT
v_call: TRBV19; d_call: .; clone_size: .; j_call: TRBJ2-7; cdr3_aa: CASSMAANYEQYF; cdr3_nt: TGTGCCAGTAGTATGGCAGCGAACTACGAGCAGTACTTC
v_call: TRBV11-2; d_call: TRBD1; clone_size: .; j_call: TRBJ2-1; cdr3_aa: CASSQGTGIINEQFF; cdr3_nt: TGTGCCAGCAGTCAAGGGACAGGGATTATCAATGAGCAGTTCTTC
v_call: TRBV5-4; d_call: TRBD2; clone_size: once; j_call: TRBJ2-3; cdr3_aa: CASSLASGNTDTQYF; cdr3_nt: TGTGCCAGCAGCTTGGCTAGCGGGAACACAGATACGCAGTATTTT
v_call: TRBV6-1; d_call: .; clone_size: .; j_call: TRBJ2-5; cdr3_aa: CASRVGPSSETQYF; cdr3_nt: TGTGCCAGCAGGGTAGGGCCGTCCTCAGAGACCCAGTACTTC
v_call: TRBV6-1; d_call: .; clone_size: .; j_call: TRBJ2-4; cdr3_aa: CASSEAQGTVAKNIQYF; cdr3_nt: TGTGCCAGCAGTGAAGCGCAAGGGACGGTAGCCAAAAACATTCAGTACTTC
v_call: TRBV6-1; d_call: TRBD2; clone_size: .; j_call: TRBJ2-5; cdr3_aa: CASSEMILAGLGEETQYF; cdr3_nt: TGTGCCAGCAGTGAAATGATACTAGCGGGATTGGGAGAAGAGACCCAGTACTTC
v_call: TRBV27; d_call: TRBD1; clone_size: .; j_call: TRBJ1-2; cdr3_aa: CASSPTGDYGYTF; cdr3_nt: TGTGCCAGCAGCCCGACAGGGGACTATGGCTACACCTTC
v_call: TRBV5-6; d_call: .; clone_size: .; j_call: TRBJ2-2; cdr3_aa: CASSLLPEPNTGELFF; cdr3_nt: TGTGCCAGCAGCTTGTTACCGGAGCCGAACACCGGGGAGCTGTTTTTT
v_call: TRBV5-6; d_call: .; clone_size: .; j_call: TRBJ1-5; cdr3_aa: CASSVATGNQPQHF; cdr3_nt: TGTGCCAGCAGCGTGGCTACAGGCAATCAGCCCCAGCATTTT
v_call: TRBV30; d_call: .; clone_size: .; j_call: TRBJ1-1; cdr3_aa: CAWSSKGNTEAFF; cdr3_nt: TGTGCCTGGAGTTCTAAGGGGAACACTGAAGCTTTCTTT
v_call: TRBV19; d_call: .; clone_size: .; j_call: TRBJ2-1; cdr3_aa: CASSIEGRTNNEQFF; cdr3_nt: TGTGCCAGTAGTATAGAGGGGAGAACGAACAATGAGCAGTTCTTC